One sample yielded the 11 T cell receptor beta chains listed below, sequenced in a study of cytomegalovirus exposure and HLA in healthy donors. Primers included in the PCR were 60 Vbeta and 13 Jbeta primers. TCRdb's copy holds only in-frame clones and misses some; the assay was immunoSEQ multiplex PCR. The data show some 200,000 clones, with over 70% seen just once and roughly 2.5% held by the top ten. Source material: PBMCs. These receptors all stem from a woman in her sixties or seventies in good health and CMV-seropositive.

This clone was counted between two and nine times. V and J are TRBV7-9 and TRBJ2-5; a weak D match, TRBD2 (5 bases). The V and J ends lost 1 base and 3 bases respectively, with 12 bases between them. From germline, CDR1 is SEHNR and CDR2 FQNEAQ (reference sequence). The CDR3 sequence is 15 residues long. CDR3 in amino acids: CASSLVGSEEETQYF. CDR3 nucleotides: TGTGCCAGCAGCTTAGTGGGGAGCGAGGAAGAGACCCAGTACTTC. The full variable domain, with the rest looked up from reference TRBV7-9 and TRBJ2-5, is DTGVSQNPRHKITKRGQNVTFRCDPISEHNRLYWYRQTLGQGPEFLTYFQNEAQLEKSRLLSDRFSAERPKGSFSTLEIQRTEQGDSAMYLCASSLVGSEEETQYFGPGTRLLVL.

The CDR3 DNA follows: TGTGCCTGGAGAAAAAAAAGGGGGACACTTTCGCGGACCTACGAGCAGTACTTC. Protein sequence: CAWRKKRGTLSRTYEQYF. The chain has TRBV30 and TRBJ2-5, with a weak D call TRBD1 (6 bases). The J call is uncertain, as TRBJ2-7 better fits the DNA end. CDR1 is GTSNPN, CDR2 SVGIG, per germline (reference sequence). The CDR3 consists of 18 residues.

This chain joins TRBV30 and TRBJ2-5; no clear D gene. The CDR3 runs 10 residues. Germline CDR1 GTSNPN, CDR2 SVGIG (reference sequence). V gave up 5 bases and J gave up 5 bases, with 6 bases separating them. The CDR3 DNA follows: TGTGCCTGGGGGCCGGAGACCCAGTACTTC. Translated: CAWGPETQYF.

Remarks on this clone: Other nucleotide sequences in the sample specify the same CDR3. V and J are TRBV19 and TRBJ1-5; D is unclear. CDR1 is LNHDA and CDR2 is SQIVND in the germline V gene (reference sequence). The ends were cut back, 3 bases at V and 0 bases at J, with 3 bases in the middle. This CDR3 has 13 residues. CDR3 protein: CASSISSNQPQHF. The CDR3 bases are TGTGCCAGTAGTATCAGTAGCAATCAGCCCCAGCATTTT.

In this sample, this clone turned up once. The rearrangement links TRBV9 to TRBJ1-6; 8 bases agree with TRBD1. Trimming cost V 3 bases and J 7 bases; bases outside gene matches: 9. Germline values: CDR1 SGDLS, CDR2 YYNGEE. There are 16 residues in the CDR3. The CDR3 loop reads CASSEGDRGVNSPLHF. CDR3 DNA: TGTGCCAGCAGCGAAGGCGACAGGGGAGTGAATTCACCCCTCCACTTT.

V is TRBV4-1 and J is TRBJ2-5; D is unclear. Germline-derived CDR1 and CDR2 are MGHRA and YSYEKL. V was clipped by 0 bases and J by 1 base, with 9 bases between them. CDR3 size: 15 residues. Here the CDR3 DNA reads TGCGCCAGCAGCCAAGACCCACAGATCCAAGAGACCCAGTACTTC. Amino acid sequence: CASSQDPQIQETQYF.

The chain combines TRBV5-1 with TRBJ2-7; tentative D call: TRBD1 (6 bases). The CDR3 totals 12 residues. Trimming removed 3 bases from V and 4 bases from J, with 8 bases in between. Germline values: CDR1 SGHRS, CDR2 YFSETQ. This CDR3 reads CASSSDSYEQYF. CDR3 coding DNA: TGCGCCAGCAGCTCGGACAGTTACGAGCAGTACTTC.

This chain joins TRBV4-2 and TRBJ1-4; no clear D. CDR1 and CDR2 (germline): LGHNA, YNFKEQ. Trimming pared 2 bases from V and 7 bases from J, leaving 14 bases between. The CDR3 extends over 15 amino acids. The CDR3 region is CASSQMQSLGEKLFF. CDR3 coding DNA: TGTGCCAGCAGCCAAATGCAATCTCTAGGTGAAAAACTGTTTTTT.

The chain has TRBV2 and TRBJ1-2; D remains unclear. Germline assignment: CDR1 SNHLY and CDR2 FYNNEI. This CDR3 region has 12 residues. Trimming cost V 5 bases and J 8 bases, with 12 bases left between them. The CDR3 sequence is CASSPGQRGYTF. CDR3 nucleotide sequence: TGTGCCAGCAGTCCCGGGCAGCGGGGCTACACCTTC.

Here the CDR3 DNA reads TGTGCCACCGGGGACAGGGAGGTATCACCCCTCCACTTT. Translation gives CATGDREVSPLHF. This chain connects TRBV6-5 to TRBJ1-6; 9 bases match TRBD1. CDR1 and CDR2 from the germline V gene are MNHEY and SVGAGI. This CDR3 comprises 13 residues. The ends lost 10 bases at V and 10 bases at J; junction bases unmatched: 8.

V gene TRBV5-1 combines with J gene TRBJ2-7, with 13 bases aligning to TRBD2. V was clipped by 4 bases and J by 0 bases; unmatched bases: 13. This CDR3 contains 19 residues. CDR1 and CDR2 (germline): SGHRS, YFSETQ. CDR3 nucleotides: TGCGCCAGCAGCACCCCGGGACTAGCGGGGTCACTTAGCTCCTACGAGCAGTACTTC. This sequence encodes CASSTPGLAGSLSSYEQYF. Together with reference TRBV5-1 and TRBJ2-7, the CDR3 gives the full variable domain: KAGVTQTPRYLIKTRGQQVTLSCSPISGHRSVSWYQQTPGQGLQFLFEYFSETQRNKGNFPGRFSGRQFSNSRSEMNVSTLELGDSALYLCASSTPGLAGSLSSYEQYFGPGTRLTVT.